This T cell receptor (beta chain) was captured by sequencing in a study of blood T cell repertoires in COVID-19. Study as a whole: Collection of acute and convalescent COVID-19 samples took place in the United States, Italy and Spain.

The V gene lost 9 bases and the J gene lost 6 bases, with 16 bases spanning the gap. CDR3 length: 13 amino acids. Germline V gene sequence: CDR1 SNHLY, CDR2 FYNNEI. Authors' analysis steps: Reference gene primers were amplified, and this amplification served to estimate nucleated cell counts. Using immunoSEQ multiplex PCR, the repertoire was profiled, and TCRdb retains in-frame clones only, with some absent. V, J and clone size are those of that table, while D and trimming were read from the DNA. The sample includes over 150,000 clones, 75% to 90% of them seen just once. In Cohort 3, a recovered donor had either two negative PCRs, clearance, or symptom resolution.

Sequenced: PBMCs or T cells enriched from blood (not recorded which). The rearrangement links TRBV2 to TRBJ2-3; possible D gene TRBD2, 5 bases. This sequence originates from a middle-aged man who had recovered from COVID-19. The CDR3 DNA sequence: TGTGCCAGTAGGGCGTTAAGGAGGGATACGCAGTATTTT. This gives the protein CASRALRRDTQYF.